The next 12 T cell receptor beta chains were all read from a single sample in a study of blood T cell repertoires in COVID-19 (dated by TCRdb to between 2020 and 2021). The library came from the immunoSEQ multiplex PCR assay. The table comes from immuneACCESS by way of TCRdb, which keeps in-frame sequences with V and J called. Part of the clones is missing from these tables; in studies checked, under half for an unresolved V gene and the rest for unknown reasons. Present in this sample are about 270,000 clones, less than 85% of which were seen just once. The ten most abundant clones make up more than 1.1% of the sample. The specimen sequenced was peripheral blood. Receptor source: a human donor with COVID-19, enrolled during active disease. The donor label of this sample is uncertain.

Notes on this clone: A read error may produce the germline difference seen at one junction end. The chain employs TRBV10-3 and TRBJ2-1; D is unclear. There are 14 residues in the CDR3. Germline CDR1 is ENHRY and CDR2 is SYGVKD. The CDR3 nucleotides read TGTGCCATCAGTGACAGGTTCTCCGACAATGAGCAGTTCTTC. Translated, it gives CAISDRFSDNEQFF.

The rearrangement uses TRBV7-2 and TRBJ2-7, with 7 bases identical to TRBD1. CDR1 is SGHTA, CDR2 FQGNSA, per germline. The CDR3 has 12 amino acids. The ends lost 5 bases at V and 2 bases at J; junction bases unmatched: 0. CDR3 DNA sequence: TGTGCCAGCAGCCAGGGGGCCTACGAGCAGTACTTC. Translation gives CASSQGAYEQYF. Combining the CDR3 with reference TRBV7-2 and TRBJ2-7 gives the whole variable domain GAGVSQSPSNKVTEKGKDVELRCDPISGHTALYWYRQSLGQGLEFLIYFQGNSAPDKSGLPSDRFSAERTGGSVSTLTIQRTQQEDSAVYLCASSQGAYEQYFGPGTRLTVT.

The rearrangement joins TRBV25-1 to TRBJ1-2; D gene uncertain. CDR1 MGHDK and CDR2 SYGVNS come from the germline V gene. The germline V and J ends were trimmed by 7 bases and 4 bases, with 25 bases remaining between them. The CDR3 extends over 17 amino acids. The CDR3 DNA sequence: TGTGCCAGCACCACCCGAAGACAAAAGCTTTTGGGCTATGGCTACACCTTC. Amino acid sequence: CASTTRRQKLLGYGYTF.

This chain uses TRBV19 with TRBJ2-3, with 9 positions matching TRBD2. Unmatched junction bases numbered 12, after V lost 0 bases and J lost 5 bases. The CDR3 totals 18 residues. The germline V gene encodes CDR1 LNHDA and CDR2 SQIVND (reference sequence). In nucleotides, the CDR3 is TGTGCCAGTAGTATAGATCGGAGTAGCGGGAGAATTTTAGATACGCAGTATTTT. Translating gives CASSIDRSSGRILDTQYF.

The V and J genes are TRBV5-1 and TRBJ2-5; D is perhaps TRBD2 (5 bases). Per germline, CDR1 SGHRS and CDR2 YFSETQ. The V gene lost 4 bases and the J gene lost 5 bases, with 12 bases spanning the gap. This CDR3 has 13 residues. This CDR3 is CASSPYGMETQYF. CDR3 DNA: TGCGCCAGCAGCCCCTACGGGATGGAGACCCAGTACTTC.

This chain connects TRBV18 to TRBJ1-5; 7 positions match TRBD1. With V trimmed by 3 bases and J by 0 bases, 8 bases remained unmatched. In germline, CDR1 is KGHSH, CDR2 LQKENI. CDR3 size: 17 residues. The CDR3 DNA sequence: TGTGCCAGCTCACCGTCGGTCGGGGACAGTAGCAATCAGCCCCAGCATTTT. It encodes CASSPSVGDSSNQPQHF. Full variable domain (missing parts from reference TRBV18 and TRBJ1-5): NAGVMQNPRHLVRRRGQEARLRCSPMKGHSHVYWYRQLPEEGLKFMVYLQKENIIDESGMPKERFSAEFPKEGPSILRIQQVVRGDSAAYFCASSPSVGDSSNQPQHFGDGTRLSIL.

This chain uses TRBV9 with TRBJ1-3; 11 bases map to TRBD1. The CDR3 is 18 residues long. V trimming: 4 bases; J trimming: 0 bases; junction bases outside the gene matches: 9. Germline V gene data show CDR1 as SGDLS and CDR2 as YYNGEE. In DNA form, the CDR3 reads TGTGCCAGCAGCTCCCGGACAGGGGGCTCGAACTCTGGAAACACCATATATTTT. It translates to CASSSRTGGSNSGNTIYF.

The chain joins TRBV19 to TRBJ2-3, with 8 bases matching TRBD1. Germline lookup yields CDR1 LNHDA and CDR2 SQIVND (reference sequence). The CDR3 runs to 16 residues. V lost 3 bases to trimming and J lost 1 base; unmatched junction nucleotides: 6. The CDR3 region is CASSIILDRGTDTQYF. The CDR3 DNA is TGTGCCAGTAGTATTATCTTGGACAGGGGCACAGATACGCAGTATTTT.

This clone was seen a single time. The V gene is TRBV10-3, the J gene TRBJ2-3; 14 bases fit TRBD2. Per germline, CDR1 ENHRY and CDR2 SYGVKD. After removal of 0 bases from V and 6 bases from J, the junction contained 5 bases not matched to a gene. The CDR3 extends over 17 amino acids. The CDR3 protein is CAISESKGLAGVDTQYF. The CDR3, as DNA: TGTGCCATCAGTGAGTCTAAGGGACTAGCGGGAGTGGATACGCAGTATTTT.

The chain couples TRBV3-1 (or the pseudogene TRBV3-2) to TRBJ2-3, with D uncertain. Germline V gene lookup returns CDR1 LGHDT and CDR2 YNNKEL (reference sequence). The CDR3 length is 14 residues. V was clipped by 2 bases and J by 6 bases, with 12 bases between them. CDR3: CASSQTLNSDTQYF. CDR3 nucleotides: TGTGCCAGCAGCCAAACGCTTAATAGTGATACGCAGTATTTT.

The genes are TRBV3-1 (or the pseudogene TRBV3-2) and TRBJ1-1; maybe TRBD1 (5 bases). CDR3 length: 13 amino acids. With 4 bases removed from V and 5 bases from J, the gap between germline ends came to 11 bases. Germline V gene data show CDR1 as LGHDT and CDR2 as YNNKEL (reference sequence). CDR3: CASSPQTETEAFF. Written as DNA, the CDR3 is TGTGCCAGCAGCCCTCAGACAGAGACTGAAGCTTTCTTT.

The rearrangement links TRBV2 to TRBJ2-2; TRBD2 aligns across 7 bases. Losses at the gene ends were 6 bases for V and 1 base for J; bases not matched to a gene: 2. Looked up from germline, CDR1 is SNHLY and CDR2 is FYNNEI. The CDR3 contains 14 residues. As DNA, the CDR3 is TGTGCCAGCAGGGGGAGGGTGAACACCGGGGAGCTGTTTTTT. The encoded protein is CASRGRVNTGELFF.